These T cell receptor beta chains were read from a single sample in a study of CDR3 diversity in severe acne. TCRdb passed the PCR reads through MiXCR, listing each CDR3 protein once. The sample shows approximately 84,000 distinct CDR3 sequences, over 40% of them seen only once. Specimen: blood. The receptors shown here come from a male donor in good health, without acne. The CDR3 runs from the conserved cysteine through the conserved F or W. The D gene is left open where the match is weak. Not all rows give a size; the values are once, few, many and, for expanded clones, a class.

.	TRBV2	.	TRBJ1-3	TGTGCCAGCACTTTCCAGGTTGGGGGAAACACCATATATTTT	CASTFQVGGNTIYF
once	TRBV20-1	TRBD2	TRBJ2-1	TGCAGTGCTAGCCCTAGCGGGAGCAGTTATATAGGGGAGCAGTTCTTC	CSASPSGSSYIGEQFF
many	TRBV15	.	TRBJ2-2	TGTGCCACCAGCAGAGAGGGACGGGAGAACGGGGAGCTGTTTTTT	CATSREGRENGELFF
few	TRBV7-2	TRBD1	TRBJ1-2	TGTGCCAGCAGCCCTGGGACAGGGGGTTTTGGCTACACCTTC	CASSPGTGGFGYTF
.	TRBV19	.	TRBJ1-1	TGTGCCAGTAGTATCAGGCAGCGAGGCACTGAAGCTTTCTTT	CASSIRQRGTEAFF
.	TRBV10-3	.	TRBJ1-1	TGTGCCAGCAGTTACTTACAGGTGGGCACTGAAGCTTTCTTT	CASSYLQVGTEAFF
.	TRBV7-8	.	TRBJ1-3	TGTGCCAGCAGCTTAGGTGGCTTGACACTTGCTCGCACCATATATTTT	CASSLGGLTLARTIYF
.	TRBV30	.	TRBJ1-3	TGTGCCTGGGAAGCCCCGGCCAGAGGTTGGTCCACCATATGTTTT	CAWEAPARGWSTICF
.	TRBV24-1	.	TRBJ2-1	TGTGCCACCAGTGACCAGGGAGAGCAAACCTACAATGAGCAGTTCTTC	CATSDQGEQTYNEQFF
many	TRBV6-5	TRBD1	TRBJ2-7	TGTGCCAGCAGTTACTCGACAATGGGACAGGGCCTTTTCGAGCAGTACTTC	CASSYSTMGQGLFEQYF
.	TRBV7-9	.	TRBJ2-7	TGTGCCGGCAGCTCCCGACAGACCCTACTGGAGCAGTACTTC	CAGSSRQTLLEQYF
.	TRBV9	TRBD2	TRBJ2-2	TGTGCCAGCAGCCTTAGCGGGAGTAAGACCGGGGAGCTGTTTTTT	CASSLSGSKTGELFF
many	TRBV6-6	.	TRBJ1-1	TGTGCCAGCAGTTACTGGCAGGGGCCGAACACTGAAGCTTTCTTT	CASSYWQGPNTEAFF
few	TRBV2	.	TRBJ2-5	TGTGCCAGCAGCTCAGGGGCGGTGGAGACCCAGTACTTC	CASSSGAVETQYF
.	TRBV12-3/TRBV12-4	.	TRBJ1-6	TGTGCCAGCAGTTTAAGGGACACTATATCCCTCCACTTT	CASSLRDTISLHF
once	TRBV3-1	.	TRBJ2-5	TGTGCCAACAGCCATGAGGGGCGCACAGGTACGCAGTACTTC	CANSHEGRTGTQYF
.	TRBV5-1	TRBD1	TRBJ2-3	TGCGCCAGCAGCTGCTGTGGGGTGGTGATGGGACTCGACAGGGGGACAGCAGATACGCAGTATTTT	CASSCCGVVMGLDRGTADTQYF
medium-sized	TRBV7-2	.	TRBJ2-3	TGTGCCAGCAGCGACACGGGGTCAGGGTGGGATACGCAGTATTTT	CASSDTGSGWDTQYF
.	TRBV11-3	.	TRBJ1-4	TGTGCCAGCAGTCCCGGGACGCGTGAAAGACTGTTTTTT	CASSPGTRERLFF
medium-sized	TRBV2	.	TRBJ2-2	TGTGCCAGCAGGAAAGGAGGGGACGGGGAGCTGTTTTTT	CASRKGGDGELFF
.	TRBV3-1	.	TRBJ2-3	TGTGCCGGCAGCCAAGATCGTCCGGATCTAAGCACAGATACGCAGTATTTT	CAGSQDRPDLSTDTQYF
few	TRBV20-1	TRBD2	TRBJ2-7	TGCAGTGCTAGGGGACTAGCGAGAACCTACGAGCAGTACTTC	CSARGLARTYEQYF
few	TRBV2	.	TRBJ1-2	TGTGCCAGCAGTGAAGACCGGGTCCTAGGTGGCTACACCTTC	CASSEDRVLGGYTF
few	TRBV2	.	TRBJ1-1	TGTGCCAACACGGAGTCCTATGGCACTGAAGCTTTCTTT	CANTESYGTEAFF
few	TRBV7-2	.	TRBJ1-5	TGTGCCAGCAGCTTTTGGGTGAACCAGCCCCAGCATTTT	CASSFWVNQPQHF
.	TRBV5-5	TRBD2	TRBJ2-7	TGTGCCAGCAGCCACTCCCAGGGAGGGAACGAGCAGTACTTC	CASSHSQGGNEQYF
few	TRBV6-6	.	TRBJ1-1	TGTGCCAGCAGTCAAGTGGGGAACACTGAAGCTTTCTTT	CASSQVGNTEAFF
.	TRBV30	.	TRBJ1-1	TGTGCCTGGAGTCCCGACAGGTCGACTGAAGCTTTCTTT	CAWSPDRSTEAFF
many	TRBV20-1	.	TRBJ1-2	TGCAGTGCTAGAGGAGGGAACCCAGGAAGCTACACCTTC	CSARGGNPGSYTF